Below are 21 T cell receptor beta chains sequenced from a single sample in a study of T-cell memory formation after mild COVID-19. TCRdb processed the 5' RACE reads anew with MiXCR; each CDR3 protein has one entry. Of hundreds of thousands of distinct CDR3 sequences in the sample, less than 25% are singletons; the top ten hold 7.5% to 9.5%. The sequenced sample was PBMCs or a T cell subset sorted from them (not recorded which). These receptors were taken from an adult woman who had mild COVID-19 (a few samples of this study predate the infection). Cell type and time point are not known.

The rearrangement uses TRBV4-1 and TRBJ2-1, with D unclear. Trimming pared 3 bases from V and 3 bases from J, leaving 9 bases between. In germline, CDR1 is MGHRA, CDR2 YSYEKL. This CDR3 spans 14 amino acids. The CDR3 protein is CASSQDGIYNEQFF. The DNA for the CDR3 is TGCGCCAGCAGCCAGGACGGAATCTACAATGAGCAGTTCTTC.

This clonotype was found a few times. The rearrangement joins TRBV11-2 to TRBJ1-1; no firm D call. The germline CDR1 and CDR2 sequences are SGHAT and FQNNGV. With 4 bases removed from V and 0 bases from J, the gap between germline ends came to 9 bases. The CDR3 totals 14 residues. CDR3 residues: CASSSRSMNTEAFF. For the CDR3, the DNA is TGTGCCAGCAGCTCAAGAAGCATGAACACTGAAGCTTTCTTT.

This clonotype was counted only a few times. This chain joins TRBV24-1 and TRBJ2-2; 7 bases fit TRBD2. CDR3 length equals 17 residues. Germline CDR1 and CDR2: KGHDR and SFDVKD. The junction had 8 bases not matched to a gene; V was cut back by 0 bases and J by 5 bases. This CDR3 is CATSDLPRLAETGELFF. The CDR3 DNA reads TGTGCCACCAGTGATTTGCCCCGGCTAGCGGAGACCGGGGAGCTGTTTTTT.

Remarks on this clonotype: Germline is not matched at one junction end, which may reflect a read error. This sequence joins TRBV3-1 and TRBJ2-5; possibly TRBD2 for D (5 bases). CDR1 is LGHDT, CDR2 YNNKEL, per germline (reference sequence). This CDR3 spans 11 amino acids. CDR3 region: CASSPGETKYF. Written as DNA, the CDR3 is TGTGCCAGCAGCCCCGGGGAGACCAAGTACTTC.

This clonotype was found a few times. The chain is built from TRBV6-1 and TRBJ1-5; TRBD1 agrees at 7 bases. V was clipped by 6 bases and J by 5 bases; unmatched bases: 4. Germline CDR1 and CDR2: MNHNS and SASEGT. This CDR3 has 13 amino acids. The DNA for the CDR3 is TGTGCCAGCAGGTACACAGGGGATCAGCCCCAGCATTTT. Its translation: CASRYTGDQPQHF.

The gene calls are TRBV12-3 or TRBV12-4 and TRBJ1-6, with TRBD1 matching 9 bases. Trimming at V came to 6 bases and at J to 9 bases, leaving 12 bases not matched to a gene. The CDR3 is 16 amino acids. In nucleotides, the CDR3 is TGTGCCAGCAGGAGCACAGGGGGCGTTTTGGGTTCACCCCTCCACTTT. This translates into CASRSTGGVLGSPLHF.

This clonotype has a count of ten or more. In DNA, the CDR3 is TGTGCCAGCAGCTCATCACCCGTTCGGGAGAACTACAATGAGCAGTTCTTC. Translated, it gives CASSSSPVRENYNEQFF. This chain uses TRBV7-3 with TRBJ2-1; D is perhaps TRBD2 (6 bases). Germline CDR1 is SGHTA and CDR2 is FQGTGA. Trimming left V 4 bases short and J 3 bases short, with 19 bases between. The CDR3 is 17 amino acids.

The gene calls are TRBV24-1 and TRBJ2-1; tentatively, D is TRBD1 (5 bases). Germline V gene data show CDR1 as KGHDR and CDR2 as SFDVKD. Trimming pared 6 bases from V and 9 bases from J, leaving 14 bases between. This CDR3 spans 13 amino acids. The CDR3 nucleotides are TGTGCCACCAGTCCCAGGGTTGTAGGTGAGCAGTTCTTC. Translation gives CATSPRVVGEQFF.

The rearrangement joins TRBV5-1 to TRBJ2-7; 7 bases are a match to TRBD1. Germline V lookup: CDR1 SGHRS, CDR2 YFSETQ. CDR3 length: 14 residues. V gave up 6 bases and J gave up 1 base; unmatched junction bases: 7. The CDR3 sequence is CASNPPGQSYEQYF. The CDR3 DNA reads TGCGCCAGCAACCCCCCGGGACAGTCCTACGAGCAGTACTTC.

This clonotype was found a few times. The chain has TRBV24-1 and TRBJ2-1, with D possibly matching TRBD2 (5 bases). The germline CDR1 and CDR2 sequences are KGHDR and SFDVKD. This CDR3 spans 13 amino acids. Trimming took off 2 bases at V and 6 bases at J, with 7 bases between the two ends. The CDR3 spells CATSDYGVNEQFF. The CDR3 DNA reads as TGTGCCACCAGTGATTACGGGGTCAATGAGCAGTTCTTC.

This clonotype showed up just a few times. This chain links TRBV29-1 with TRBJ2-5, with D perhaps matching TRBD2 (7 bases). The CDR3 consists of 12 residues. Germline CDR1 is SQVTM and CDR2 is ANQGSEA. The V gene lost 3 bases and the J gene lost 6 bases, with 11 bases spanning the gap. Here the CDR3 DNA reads TGCAGCGTTGACAGGGGAGGGAAGACCCAGTACTTC. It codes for CSVDRGGKTQYF.

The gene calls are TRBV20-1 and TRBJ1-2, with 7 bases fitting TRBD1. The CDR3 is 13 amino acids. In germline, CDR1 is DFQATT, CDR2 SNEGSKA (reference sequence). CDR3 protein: CNCRTGDHYGYTF. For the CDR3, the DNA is TGCAACTGCCGGACAGGTGATCACTATGGCTACACCTTC.

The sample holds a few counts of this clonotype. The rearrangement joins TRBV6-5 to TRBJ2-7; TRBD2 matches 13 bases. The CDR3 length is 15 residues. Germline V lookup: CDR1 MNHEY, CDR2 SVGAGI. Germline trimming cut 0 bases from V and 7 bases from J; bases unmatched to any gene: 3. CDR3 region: CASSYSKLAGGEQYF. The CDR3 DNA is TGTGCCAGCAGTTACTCGAAACTAGCGGGGGGGGAGCAGTACTTC.

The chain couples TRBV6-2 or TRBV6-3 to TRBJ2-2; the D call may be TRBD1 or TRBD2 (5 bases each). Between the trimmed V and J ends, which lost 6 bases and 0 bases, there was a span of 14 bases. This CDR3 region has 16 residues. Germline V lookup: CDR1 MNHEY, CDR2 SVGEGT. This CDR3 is CASRRGTVTNTGELFF. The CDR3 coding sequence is TGTGCCAGCAGACGAGGGACGGTTACGAACACCGGGGAGCTGTTTTTT.

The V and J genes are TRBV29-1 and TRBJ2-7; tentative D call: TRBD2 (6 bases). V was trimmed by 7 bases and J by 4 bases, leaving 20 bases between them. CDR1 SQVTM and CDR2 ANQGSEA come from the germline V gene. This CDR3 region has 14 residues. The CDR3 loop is CSARGGALVYEQYF. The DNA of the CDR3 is TGCAGCGCCCGAGGCGGGGCGCTAGTTTACGAGCAGTACTTC.

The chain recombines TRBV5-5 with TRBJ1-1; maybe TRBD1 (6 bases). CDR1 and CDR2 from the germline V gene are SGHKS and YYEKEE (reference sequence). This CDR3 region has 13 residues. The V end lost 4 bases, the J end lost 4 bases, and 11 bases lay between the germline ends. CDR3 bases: TGTGCCAGCAGCCCCGGGACACTCACTGAAGCTTTCTTT. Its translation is CASSPGTLTEAFF.

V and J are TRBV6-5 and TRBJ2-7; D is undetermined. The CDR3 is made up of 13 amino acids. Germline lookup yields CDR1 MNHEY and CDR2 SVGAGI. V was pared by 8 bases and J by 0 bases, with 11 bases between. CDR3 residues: CASRLRSSYEQYF. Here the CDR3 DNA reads TGTGCCAGCCGACTGAGAAGCTCCTACGAGCAGTACTTC.

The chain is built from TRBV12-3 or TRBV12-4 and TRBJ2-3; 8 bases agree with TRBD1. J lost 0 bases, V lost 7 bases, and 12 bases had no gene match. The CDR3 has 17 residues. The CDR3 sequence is CASNPGQASFSTDTQYF. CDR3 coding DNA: TGTGCCAGCAATCCGGGACAGGCGTCCTTTAGCACAGATACGCAGTATTTT.

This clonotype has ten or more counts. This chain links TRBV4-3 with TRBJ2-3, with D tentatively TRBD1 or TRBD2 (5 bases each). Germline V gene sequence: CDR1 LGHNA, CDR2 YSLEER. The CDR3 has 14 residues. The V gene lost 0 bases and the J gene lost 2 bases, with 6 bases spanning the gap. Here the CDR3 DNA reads TGCGCCAGCAGCCAAGATGGGACCACAGATACGCAGTATTTT. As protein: CASSQDGTTDTQYF.

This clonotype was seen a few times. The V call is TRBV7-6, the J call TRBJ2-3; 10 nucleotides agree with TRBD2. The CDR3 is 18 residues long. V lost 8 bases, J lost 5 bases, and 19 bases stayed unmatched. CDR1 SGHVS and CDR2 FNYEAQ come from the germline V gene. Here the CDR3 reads CASVERFGSGGAGDTQYF. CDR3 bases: TGTGCCAGCGTAGAGAGGTTTGGGAGCGGGGGGGCCGGAGATACGCAGTATTTT.

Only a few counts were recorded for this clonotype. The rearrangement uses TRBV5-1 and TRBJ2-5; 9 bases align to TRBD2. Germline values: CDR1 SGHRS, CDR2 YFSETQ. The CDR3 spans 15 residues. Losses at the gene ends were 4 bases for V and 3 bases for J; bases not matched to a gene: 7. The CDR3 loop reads CASSPGTSREETQYF. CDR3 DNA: TGCGCCAGCAGCCCCGGGACTAGCAGGGAAGAGACCCAGTACTTC.